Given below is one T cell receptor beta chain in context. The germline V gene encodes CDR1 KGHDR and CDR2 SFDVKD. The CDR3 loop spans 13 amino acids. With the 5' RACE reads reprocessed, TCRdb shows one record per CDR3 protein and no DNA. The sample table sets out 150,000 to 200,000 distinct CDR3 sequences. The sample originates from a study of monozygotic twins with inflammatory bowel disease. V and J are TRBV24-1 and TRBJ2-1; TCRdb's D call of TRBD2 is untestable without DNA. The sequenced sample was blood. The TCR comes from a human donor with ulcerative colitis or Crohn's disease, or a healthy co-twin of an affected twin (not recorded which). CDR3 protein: CATGLAENNEQFF.